This T cell receptor (beta chain) comes out of a study of vaccination and CD4 T cells after COVID-19. The assay that was used to sequence DNA from cultured CD4+ T cells was the Oncomine TCR Beta short-read assay. TCRdb reanalysed the PCR reads using MiXCR and keeps one entry per CDR3 protein. This sample carries roughly 14,000 distinct CDR3 sequences, around 40% of them seen once, and the ten largest clones take about 20%. Treatment of the sample: roughly 11-day PBMC culture with coronavirus spike peptide pools or control peptides (ViraFEST assay). Once cultured about 11 days, CD4+ T cells underwent isolation by negative selection. There are 16 residues in the CDR3. The germline CDR1 and CDR2 sequences are MNHEY and SMNVEV (reference sequence). The V end was cut by 5 bases, the J end by 6 bases, with 17 bases between. This clonotype is large (0.1 to 1%) by share. What it binds is not known. Findings and limits, study-wide: Detection of a median around 85% of reactive clones in convalescent patients was confined to the period after vaccination.

The sequence came from a human donor with COVID-19. The chain recombines TRBV27 with TRBJ1-6; TRBD1 might be the D (6 bases). The sample consisted of cultured CD4+ T cells from blood. CDR3 in DNA: TGTGCCAGCAGTGTCCGAGGACAGACAACTAATTCACCCCTCCACTTT. Amino acid sequence: CASSVRGQTTNSPLHF.